The 26 T cell receptor beta chains presented below share a single source sample, sequenced in a study of shared clonotypes between healthy human individuals (dated by TCRdb to 2020 to 2022). The library came from the immunoSEQ multiplex PCR assay. TCRdb took this table from immuneACCESS and kept in-frame rearrangements with V and J called. Such tables lack part of the clones; where checked against another copy, unresolved V genes explain under half of the gap, and the rest is unexplained. The sample table holds approximately 720,000 clones, of which 55% to 75% were seen once. The ten largest clones add up to approximately 1.8% of the sample. Specimen: memory CD4+ T cells sorted from blood. According to the study, the label for this sample's cell subset or site signals: CD45RA-negative fraction. The receptor source for this set is a woman aged 25-40 years in good health.

This clone was observed a single time. The chain employs TRBV11-2 and TRBJ1-3; D possibly corresponds to TRBD1 (6 bases). The CDR3 consists of 15 residues. Trimming left V 5 bases short and J 2 bases short, with 13 bases between. Looked up from germline, CDR1 is SGHAT and CDR2 is FQNNGV. This CDR3 reads CASSQHGGPGNTIYF. The CDR3 bases are TGTGCCAGCAGCCAGCATGGGGGGCCTGGAAACACCATATATTTT.

The rearrangement joins TRBV5-1 to TRBJ1-2, with a weak D call TRBD1 (6 bases). The CDR3 is 13 residues long. V lost 4 bases and J 6 bases, leaving 13 bases between the germline ends. CDR1 and CDR2 from the germline V gene are SGHRS and YFSETQ. CDR3 loop: CASSLRQVDGYTF. The CDR3 region has the DNA TGCGCCAGCAGCCTAAGACAGGTGGATGGCTACACCTTC.

The rearrangement uses TRBV10-1 and TRBJ2-7; no definite D call. The CDR3 extends over 14 amino acids. The V and J ends lost 3 bases and 4 bases respectively, with 13 bases between them. Per germline, CDR1 WNHNN and CDR2 SYGVQD (reference sequence). The chain's CDR3 is CASSEGQVSYEQYF. The CDR3 DNA follows: TGCGCCAGCAGTGAAGGTCAGGTGAGTTACGAGCAGTACTTC.

V is TRBV2 and J is TRBJ2-7; the match to TRBD1 covers 9 bases. Trimming took 8 bases from V and 5 from J; bases not matched to a gene: 19. The length of the CDR3 is 17 residues. Germline V gene data show CDR1 as SNHLY and CDR2 as FYNNEI. The CDR3 region has the DNA TGTGCCAGCTATGCGGGGGTTTACGGGACAGGGTCTCACGAGCAGTACTTC. Amino acids: CASYAGVYGTGSHEQYF. Drawing the rest from reference TRBV2 and TRBJ2-7, the complete variable domain is EPEVTQTPSHQVTQMGQEVILRCVPISNHLYFYWYRQILGQKVEFLVSFYNNEISEKSEIFDDQFSVERPDGSNFTLKIRSTKLEDSAMYFCASYAGVYGTGSHEQYFGPGTRLTVT.

Here the CDR3 reads CAISGGLQGASSYEQYF. The DNA of the CDR3 is TGTGCCATCAGTGGGGGGCTACAGGGGGCGAGCTCCTACGAGCAGTACTTC. The gene calls are TRBV10-3 and TRBJ2-7, with 9 bases matching TRBD1. The J segment lost 0 bases and the V segment lost 4 bases, leaving 10 bases of the junction unmatched. Germline lookup yields CDR1 ENHRY and CDR2 SYGVKD. The CDR3 totals 17 residues.

The sample holds a few counts of this clone. The V call is TRBV27, the J call TRBJ1-2; the D is unclear. V lost 5 bases, J lost 0 bases, and 7 bases lay in between. Germline CDR1 is MNHEY and CDR2 is SMNVEV (reference sequence). This CDR3 contains 13 residues. CDR3 DNA sequence: TGTGCCAGCAGTACACGATCTAACTATGGCTACACCTTC. Translating it yields CASSTRSNYGYTF.

As for this clone: Distinct nucleotide sequences in the sample also encode this CDR3. This chain uses TRBV7-9 with TRBJ2-5; D might be TRBD2 (5 bases). V was cut by 2 bases and J by 5 bases, with 9 bases left in between. Germline V lookup: CDR1 SEHNR, CDR2 FQNEAQ (reference sequence). The CDR3 contains 13 residues. The CDR3 nucleotides read TGTGCCAGCAGCTTATCAGGCGGGGAGACCCAGTACTTC. Protein product: CASSLSGGETQYF.

This chain links TRBV28 with TRBJ1-4; D is undetermined. Germline V lookup: CDR1 MDHEN, CDR2 SYDVKM. This CDR3 has 14 amino acids. The germline V and J ends were trimmed by 4 bases and 8 bases, with 14 bases remaining between them. Written as DNA, the CDR3 is TGTGCCAGCAGTTCGGACCTTGCCAACGAAAAACTGTTTTTT. Translating it yields CASSSDLANEKLFF.

This clone has only a few counts. This chain connects TRBV19 to TRBJ2-7, with 8 positions matching TRBD1. The CDR3 is 16 residues long. The V gene's germline CDR1 is LNHDA and CDR2 SQIVND (reference sequence). J gave up 3 bases and V 6 bases, and 13 bases lay outside the gene matches. The CDR3 reads CASSDGQGGGRYEQYF. The DNA of the CDR3 is TGTGCCAGTAGCGACGGACAGGGCGGAGGGCGCTACGAGCAGTACTTC.

The gene calls are TRBV7-9 and TRBJ1-1; no clear D. This CDR3 spans 12 amino acids. Germline V gene data show CDR1 as SEHNR and CDR2 as FQNEAQ (reference sequence). Trimming took 5 bases from V and 1 from J, leaving 5 bases between them. The CDR3 sequence is CASSAGNTEAFF. CDR3 coding DNA: TGTGCCAGCAGCGCAGGGAACACTGAAGCTTTCTTT.

This clone was found once. The J gene is TRBJ2-3, the V gene TRBV9, with D uncertain. CDR3 length equals 13 residues. The germline V gene encodes CDR1 SGDLS and CDR2 YYNGEE. V lost 4 bases and J lost 6, with 12 bases in between. Written as DNA, the CDR3 is TGTGCCAGCAGCACTGGAGTGGTCGATACGCAGTATTTT. Translating it yields CASSTGVVDTQYF.

This sequence joins TRBV5-4 and TRBJ2-3, with unresolved D. The germline V gene has CDR1 SGHNT and CDR2 YYREEE (reference sequence). The CDR3 length is 15 residues. The ends were cut back, 4 bases at V and 1 base at J, with 13 bases in the middle. CDR3 amino acids: CASSPTNPGTDTQYF. CDR3 DNA sequence: TGTGCCAGCAGCCCTACTAATCCCGGCACAGATACGCAGTATTTT.

This clone was seen only once. The chain has TRBV14 and TRBJ2-3; 10 bases align to TRBD2. With V trimmed by 3 bases and J by 4 bases, 16 bases remained unmatched. Germline V gives CDR1 SGHDN, CDR2 FVKESK. The CDR3 runs 19 residues. This CDR3 is CASSHKRREREGLPDTQYF. CDR3 nucleotide sequence: TGTGCCAGCAGCCACAAGAGACGGGAGCGGGAGGGCCTCCCAGATACGCAGTATTTT.

The chain employs TRBV5-1 and TRBJ1-4; TRBD1 matches at 7 bases. The V and J ends lost 0 bases and 5 bases, in that order; junction bases with no gene match: 4. CDR3 length: 15 residues. Germline lookup yields CDR1 SGHRS and CDR2 YFSETQ. The CDR3: CASSLGTGKNEKLFF. As DNA, the CDR3 is TGCGCCAGCAGCTTGGGGACAGGAAAAAATGAAAAACTGTTTTTT. The full variable domain, with the rest looked up from reference TRBV5-1 and TRBJ1-4, is KAGVTQTPRYLIKTRGQQVTLSCSPISGHRSVSWYQQTPGQGLQFLFEYFSETQRNKGNFPGRFSGRQFSNSRSEMNVSTLELGDSALYLCASSLGTGKNEKLFFGSGTQLSVL.

For this clone: This may be a read error, as it is one base from a much larger clone. Other DNA sequences within the sample encode an identical CDR3. The V gene is TRBV5-1, the J gene TRBJ2-1; the D gene is possibly TRBD1 (6 bases). The germline CDR1 and CDR2 sequences are SGHRS and YFSETQ. Trimming left V 4 bases short and J 0 bases short, with 11 bases between. This CDR3 spans 15 amino acids. CDR3 nucleotide sequence: TGCGCCAGCAGCACGGACAGCAGCTCCTACAATGAGCAGTTCTTC. This translates into CASSTDSSSYNEQFF.

This clone is a singleton in its sample. The rearrangement links TRBV19 to TRBJ2-2; the match to TRBD2 covers 7 bases. Germline CDR1 LNHDA, CDR2 SQIVND (reference sequence). The CDR3 consists of 16 residues. The V and J ends lost 5 bases and 4 bases, in that order; junction bases with no gene match: 10. The CDR3 is CASSLGEGLITGELFF. The CDR3 DNA reads as TGTGCCAGTAGTCTCGGGGAGGGGCTAATCACCGGGGAGCTGTTTTTT.

The chain has TRBV7-8 and TRBJ2-1, with TRBD2 matching 9 bases. Germline-derived CDR1 and CDR2 are SGHVS and FQNEAQ. The CDR3 runs to 15 residues. The V gene end was trimmed by 3 bases and the J gene end by 3 bases; junction bases not matched to a gene: 3. CDR3 DNA: TGTGCCAGCAGCTTGCGGGAGGGGCTCTACAATGAGCAGTTCTTC. This translates into CASSLREGLYNEQFF. Based on the CDR3 plus reference TRBV7-8 and TRBJ2-1, the full variable domain is GAGVSQSPRYKVAKRGQDVALRCDPISGHVSLFWYQQALGQGPEFLTYFQNEAQLDKSGLPSDRFFAERPEGSVSTLKIQRTQQEDSAVYLCASSLREGLYNEQFFGPGTRLTVL.

With respect to this clone: Just one base apart from a much larger clone, this may be a read error. This chain links TRBV7-7 with TRBJ2-1; 11 nucleotides match TRBD2. Germline CDR1 SSHAT, CDR2 FNYEAQ (reference sequence). CDR3 length: 15 amino acids. The V gene end was trimmed by 5 bases and the J gene end by 2 bases; junction bases not matched to a gene: 2. Written as DNA, the CDR3 is TGTGCCAGCAGCCGTAGCGGGGGGGCCTACAATGAGCAGTTCTTC. Protein product: CASSRSGGAYNEQFF.

V gene TRBV7-2 combines with J gene TRBJ2-3; 8 bases line up with TRBD1. The CDR3 runs to 16 residues. Germline CDR1 SGHTA, CDR2 FQGNSA. After removal of 5 bases from V and 4 bases from J, the junction contained 11 bases not matched to a gene. The CDR3 is CASSPRQGWGADTQYF. The CDR3 nucleotides are TGTGCCAGCAGCCCACGACAGGGGTGGGGGGCAGATACGCAGTATTTT.

This rearrangement joins TRBV5-5 to TRBJ2-4, with D perhaps TRBD1 or TRBD2 (5 bases each). The V end lost 4 bases, the J end lost 0 bases, and 14 bases lay between the germline ends. This CDR3 contains 16 residues. Per germline, CDR1 SGHKS and CDR2 YYEKEE (reference sequence). The CDR3 loop reads CASSPLGTGAKNIQYF. The CDR3 DNA is TGTGCCAGCAGCCCCCTGGGGACGGGAGCCAAAAACATTCAGTACTTC.

The rearrangement uses TRBV5-1 and TRBJ1-6; D is perhaps TRBD1 (5 bases). V was pared by 0 bases and J by 5 bases, with 12 bases between. There are 16 residues in the CDR3. Germline V gene lookup returns CDR1 SGHRS and CDR2 YFSETQ. The CDR3 bases are TGCGCCAGCAGCTTGGGGGACGGAAGGGATAATTCACCCCTCCACTTT. Translation gives CASSLGDGRDNSPLHF.

The chain couples TRBV5-5 to TRBJ1-3; no clear D gene. V gave up 3 bases and J gave up 0 bases, with 16 bases separating them. Looked up from germline, CDR1 is SGHKS and CDR2 is YYEKEE (reference sequence). The CDR3 sequence is 17 residues long. This CDR3 is CASSWSGRTDSGNTIYF. CDR3 coding DNA: TGTGCCAGCAGCTGGTCCGGTCGGACGGACTCTGGAAACACCATATATTTT.

This rearrangement joins TRBV19 to TRBJ2-7; 8 bases agree with TRBD2. The end of the DNA fits TRBJ2-1 better, so the J call may be wrong. This CDR3 region has 14 residues. Germline V lookup: CDR1 LNHDA, CDR2 SQIVND (reference sequence). In DNA form, the CDR3 reads TGTGCCAGTAGTTACAGCGGGAGTCTCCATGAGCAGTTCTTC. Its translation: CASSYSGSLHEQFF.

In its sample, this clone was seen once. This chain links TRBV6-5 with TRBJ1-1; TRBD1 matches 11 bases. The CDR3 spans 15 residues. CDR1 is MNHEY, CDR2 SVGAGI, per germline. V trimming: 6 bases; J trimming: 4 bases; junction bases outside the gene matches: 7. CDR3 coding DNA: TGTGCCAGCAGAGGACAGGGGGCGCGGAGCACTGAAGCTTTCTTT. It is translated as CASRGQGARSTEAFF.

This clone was detected a few times. This CDR3 is also generated by other DNA sequences in the sample. The chain joins TRBV29-1 to TRBJ1-1; TRBD1 matches 7 bases. The CDR3 covers 12 residues. Germline V lookup: CDR1 SQVTM, CDR2 ANQGSEA. J was trimmed by 4 bases and V by 6 bases; bases with no gene match: 5. CDR3 loop: CSVSGGSTEAFF. The CDR3 coding sequence is TGCAGCGTCTCAGGGGGGAGCACTGAAGCTTTCTTT. The full variable domain, in which reference TRBV29-1 and TRBJ1-1 provide the parts outside the CDR3, is SAVISQKPSRDICQRGTSLTIQCQVDSQVTMMFWYRQQPGQSLTLIATANQGSEATYESGFVIDKFPISRPNLTFSTLTVSNMSPEDSSIYLCSVSGGSTEAFFGQGTRLTVV.

The CDR3 region has the DNA TGTGCCAGCAGCCCAGTCTCCCGAAGCAATGAGCAGTTCTTC. The encoded protein is CASSPVSRSNEQFF. The rearrangement links TRBV7-9 to TRBJ2-1, with unresolved D. Trimming cost V 5 bases and J 6 bases, with 14 bases left between them. The CDR3 covers 14 residues. The germline V gene has CDR1 SEHNR and CDR2 FQNEAQ (reference sequence).